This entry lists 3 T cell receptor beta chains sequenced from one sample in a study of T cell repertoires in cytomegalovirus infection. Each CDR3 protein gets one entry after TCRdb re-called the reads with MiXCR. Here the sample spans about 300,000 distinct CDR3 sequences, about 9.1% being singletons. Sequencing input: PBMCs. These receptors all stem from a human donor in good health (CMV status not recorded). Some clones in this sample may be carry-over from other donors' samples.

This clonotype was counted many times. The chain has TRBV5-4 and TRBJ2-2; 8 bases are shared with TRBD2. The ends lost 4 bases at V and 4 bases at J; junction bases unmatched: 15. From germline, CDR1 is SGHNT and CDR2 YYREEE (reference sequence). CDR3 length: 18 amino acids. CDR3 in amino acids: CASSAVSGGIRGTGELFF. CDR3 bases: TGTGCCAGCAGCGCGGTTTCGGGGGGGATCCGAGGCACCGGGGAGCTGTTTTTT.

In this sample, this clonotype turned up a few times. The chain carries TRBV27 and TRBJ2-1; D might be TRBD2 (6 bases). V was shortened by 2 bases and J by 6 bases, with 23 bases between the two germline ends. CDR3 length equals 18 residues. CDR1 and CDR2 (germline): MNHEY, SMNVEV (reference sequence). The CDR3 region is CASSLEIGVAGGGNEQFF. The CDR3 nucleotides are TGTGCCAGCAGTTTAGAAATAGGGGTAGCCGGGGGTGGCAATGAGCAGTTCTTC.

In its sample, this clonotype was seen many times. The CDR3 region is CASSLRASGGLDTQYF. The DNA for the CDR3 is TGTGCCAGCAGCCTCCGGGCTAGCGGGGGATTAGATACGCAGTATTTT. The chain recombines TRBV11-3 with TRBJ2-3; 10 positions match TRBD2. The CDR3 loop spans 16 amino acids. In germline, CDR1 is SGHNT, CDR2 YENEEA. The trim removed 5 bases at V and 5 bases at J, leaving 10 bases unmatched. The full variable domain, completed using reference TRBV11-3 and TRBJ2-3, is EAGVVQSPRYKIIEKKQPVAFWCNPISGHNTLYWYLQNLGQGPELLIRYENEEAVDDSQLPKDRFSAERLKGVDSTLKIQPAELGDSAVYLCASSLRASGGLDTQYFGPGTRLTVL.